Described below is a single TCR beta chain sequence and its context. TCRdb itself ran the 5' RACE reads through MiXCR, one entry per CDR3 protein. The sample comprises tens of thousands of distinct CDR3 sequences, less than 5% of which are singletons, and under 6.5% rests with the top ten. The data were obtained in a study of early T cells in non-severe SARS-CoV-2 infection. The CDR3 totals 14 residues. Germline V gene data show CDR1 as ENHRY and CDR2 as SYGVKD. Unmatched junction bases numbered 5, after V lost 6 bases and J lost 4 bases. J is TRBJ1-2 and V is TRBV10-3; 10 bases are shared with TRBD1. The sequenced sample was whole blood. This receptor was identified in an adult who was a healthcare worker with PCR-confirmed SARS-CoV-2 infection or an uninfected control (not recorded which). CDR3 residues: CAISAGQGSYGYTF. In DNA form, the CDR3 reads TGTGCCATCAGCGCGGGACAGGGGTCCTATGGCTACACCTTC.